A selection of T cell receptor beta chains follows, all from one sample in a study of blood T cell repertoires in COVID-19. The data were produced by immunoSEQ multiplex PCR, yet TCRdb's version contains in-frame clones alone and is incomplete. The sample records about 280,000 clones, around nine tenths being singletons. The sequenced sample consisted of PBMCs or T cells enriched from blood (not recorded which). All receptors come from an older woman who had recovered from COVID-19. Each CDR3 is given with its conserved first and last residue. A D gene is named only where the DNA matches it firmly. Size tells how often a clone was seen (once, few, many) or the class of an expanded clone, and some rows leave it out.

TRBD2,.,TRBJ2-1,TRBV3-1/TRBV3-2,CASSLRTRDNEQFF,TGTGCCAGCAGCCTCCGGACTAGAGACAATGAGCAGTTCTTC
TRBD2,.,TRBJ2-7,TRBV28,CASSSTGGFHEQYF,TGTGCCAGCAGTTCGACCGGGGGGTTCCACGAGCAGTACTTC
.,.,TRBJ1-1,TRBV3-1/TRBV3-2,CASSQRENTEAFF,TGTGCCAGCAGCCAACGGGAGAACACTGAAGCTTTCTTT
TRBD2,.,TRBJ2-3,TRBV7-9,CASRRYLTVAGADTQYF,TGTGCCAGCAGACGGTATCTAACGGTAGCGGGAGCAGATACGCAGTATTTT
.,.,TRBJ1-4,TRBV28,CASSSTWARTNEKLFF,TGTGCCAGCAGTTCTACATGGGCCCGAACTAATGAAAAACTGTTTTTT
TRBD1,.,TRBJ1-6,TRBV2,CARKAGTGDSPLHF,TGTGCCAGGAAAGCCGGGACAGGCGATTCACCCCTCCACTTT
.,.,TRBJ1-2,TRBV28,CASRRGSVYGYTF,TGTGCCAGCAGACGCGGGTCCGTCTATGGCTACACCTTC
TRBD2,.,TRBJ2-7,TRBV24-1,CATSESGSLGSYEQYF,TGTGCCACCAGTGAGAGCGGGAGTCTTGGGTCCTACGAGCAGTACTTC
.,.,TRBJ2-1,TRBV27,CALGQGLRNEQFF,TGTGCCCTCGGGCAGGGCCTAAGAAATGAGCAGTTCTTC
TRBD1,few,TRBJ1-2,TRBV7-9,CASSPGQGYGYTF,TGTGCCAGCAGCCCCGGACAGGGGTATGGCTACACCTTC
.,.,TRBJ1-2,TRBV5-5,CASSLAPGGMPYGYTF,TGTGCCAGCAGCTTGGCTCCCGGGGGAATGCCCTATGGCTACACCTTC
.,.,TRBJ2-1,TRBV15,CATSRDRSYNEQFF,TGTGCCACCAGCAGAGATCGCTCCTACAATGAGCAGTTCTTC
.,.,TRBJ1-1,TRBV12-3/TRBV12-4,CASSRQENTEAFF,TGTGCCAGCAGTCGACAGGAGAACACTGAAGCTTTCTTT
.,once,TRBJ1-5,TRBV6-1,CASSERAGPQPQHF,TGTGCCAGCAGTGAAAGGGCAGGGCCCCAGCCCCAGCATTTT
.,.,TRBJ1-5,TRBV27,CASSLTVGGQPQHF,TGTGCCAGCAGTTTAACAGTCGGGGGTCAGCCCCAGCATTTT
.,.,TRBJ1-4,TRBV28,CASRPIGRANEKLFF,TGTGCCAGCAGACCCATAGGCAGGGCTAATGAAAAACTGTTTTTT
.,.,TRBJ1-5,TRBV6-5,CASSATGWGNQPQHF,TGTGCCAGCAGCGCAACAGGATGGGGCAATCAGCCCCAGCATTTT
.,once,TRBJ2-2,TRBV2,CASSLDFTGELFF,TGTGCCAGCAGTTTGGACTTCACCGGGGAGCTGTTTTTT
TRBD2,few,TRBJ2-7,TRBV27,CASSFTAGGPYEQYF,TGTGCCAGCAGTTTCACTGCGGGAGGGCCGTATGAGCAGTACTTC
TRBD1,.,TRBJ2-7,TRBV5-4,CASRPTGGYEQYF,TGTGCCAGCAGGCCGACAGGGGGCTACGAGCAGTACTTC
TRBD2,.,TRBJ2-3,TRBV19,CASSIRFGLAGPTDTQYF,TGTGCCAGTAGTATTAGGTTCGGACTAGCGGGCCCCACAGATACGCAGTATTTT
.,.,TRBJ2-1,TRBV5-6,CASSLVQTYNEQFF,TGTGCCAGCAGCTTGGTACAGACGTACAATGAGCAGTTCTTC
TRBD2,.,TRBJ2-3,TRBV6-5,CASRLGLGGTDTQYF,TGTGCCAGCAGGCTCGGACTAGGAGGCACAGATACGCAGTATTTT
.,.,TRBJ1-1,TRBV18,CASSRQRNTEAFF,TGTGCCAGCTCACGACAGCGGAACACTGAAGCTTTCTTT
.,.,TRBJ2-7,TRBV2,CASSVSGSAYEQYF,TGTGCCAGCAGTGTGAGTGGGAGCGCCTACGAGCAGTACTTC
.,once,TRBJ2-1,TRBV27,CASSLRAYRGNNEQFF,TGTGCCAGCAGTCTCCGGGCTTACCGGGGGAACAATGAGCAGTTCTTC
TRBD1,.,TRBJ1-2,TRBV5-6,CASSPGQGDYGYTF,TGTGCCAGCAGCCCGGGACAGGGAGACTATGGCTACACCTTC
TRBD1,.,TRBJ2-6,TRBV7-6,CASSSPWDRANSGANVLTF,TGTGCCAGCAGCTCCCCTTGGGACAGGGCCAACTCTGGGGCCAACGTCCTGACTTTC
TRBD1,.,TRBJ1-2,TRBV28,CASSSPGQHSRYGYTF,TGTGCCAGCAGTTCCCCGGGACAGCACAGCCGCTATGGCTACACCTTC
.,.,TRBJ1-1,TRBV12-3/TRBV12-4,CASSLISGTEAFF,TGTGCCAGCAGTTTAATTTCGGGGACTGAAGCTTTCTTT
.,.,TRBJ2-5,TRBV15,CATSRDRAGMGETQYF,TGTGCCACCAGCAGAGATCGGGCGGGAATGGGAGAGACCCAGTACTTC
TRBD1,once,TRBJ1-1,TRBV10-1,CASSERDRGTEAFF,TGCGCCAGCAGTGAGCGAGACAGGGGCACTGAAGCTTTCTTT
.,once,TRBJ2-7,TRBV5-6,CASSLAIGLESSYEQYF,TGTGCCAGCAGCTTGGCTATAGGTCTGGAGAGCTCCTACGAGCAGTACTTC
TRBD2,.,TRBJ2-1,TRBV18,CASSPPGASGNEQFF,TGTGCCAGCTCACCTCCCGGAGCTAGCGGCAATGAGCAGTTCTTC
TRBD1,.,TRBJ2-2,TRBV15,CATSRDPGGAAGELFF,TGTGCCACCAGCAGGGACCCAGGGGGCGCGGCCGGGGAGCTGTTTTTT
TRBD2,.,TRBJ2-1,TRBV7-7,CASSLSGNYNEQFF,TGTGCTAGCAGCTTGAGCGGGAACTACAATGAGCAGTTCTTC
.,.,TRBJ1-1,TRBV28,CASSFFGGEEAFF,TGTGCCAGCAGTTTTTTTGGGGGGGAGGAAGCTTTCTTT
.,.,TRBJ1-2,TRBV28,CASSFSPSSGYTF,TGTGCCAGCAGTTTCTCTCCCTCTAGTGGCTACACCTTC
.,.,TRBJ1-5,TRBV27,CASRRPGQPQHF,TGTGCCAGCAGACGTCCGGGTCAGCCCCAGCATTTT
TRBD2,.,TRBJ2-7,TRBV28,CASSPLTRGREGQSYEQYF,TGTGCCAGCAGTCCCCTTACACGGGGGCGGGAGGGCCAATCCTACGAGCAGTACTTC
.,.,TRBJ2-1,TRBV28,CASSLFVGENYNEQFF,TGTGCCAGCAGTTTATTTGTAGGAGAAAACTACAATGAGCAGTTCTTC
.,once,TRBJ2-5,TRBV7-9,CASSLSTGGSETQYF,TGTGCCAGCAGCTTATCGACAGGCGGGTCGGAGACCCAGTACTTC
.,.,TRBJ2-2,TRBV30,CAWRQHTGELFF,TGTGCCTGGAGACAGCACACCGGGGAGCTGTTTTTT
.,.,TRBJ2-3,TRBV12-3/TRBV12-4,CASTAGGTDTQYF,TGTGCCAGCACCGCCGGGGGCACAGATACGCAGTATTTT
.,.,TRBJ2-7,TRBV5-1,CASSPTIRGFDYEQYF,TGCGCCAGCAGCCCGACGATACGGGGTTTCGACTACGAGCAGTACTTC
.,.,TRBJ1-4,TRBV4-1,CASSQPRGKLFF,TGCGCCAGCAGCCAACCTCGCGGTAAACTGTTTTTT
TRBD2,.,TRBJ2-7,TRBV28,CASRGTSGEQYF,TGTGCCAGCCGTGGGACTAGCGGCGAGCAGTACTTC
TRBD1,.,TRBJ2-5,TRBV6-5,CAGLGQYQETQYF,TGTGCCGGGTTGGGACAGTACCAAGAGACCCAGTACTTC
.,once,TRBJ1-1,TRBV12-3/TRBV12-4,CASSVQGTAFF,TGTGCCAGCAGTGTCCAGGGTACCGCTTTCTTT
.,.,TRBJ1-4,TRBV29-1,CSVEDGGTLNEKLFF,TGCAGCGTTGAAGATGGTGGGACTCTTAATGAAAAACTGTTTTTT
.,.,TRBJ2-3,TRBV6-1,CASSEARGTDTQYF,TGTGCCAGCAGTGAAGCGCGGGGCACAGATACGCAGTATTTT
.,.,TRBJ1-2,TRBV5-4,CASSEATGLYGYTF,TGTGCCAGCAGCGAGGCGACAGGACTCTATGGCTACACCTTC